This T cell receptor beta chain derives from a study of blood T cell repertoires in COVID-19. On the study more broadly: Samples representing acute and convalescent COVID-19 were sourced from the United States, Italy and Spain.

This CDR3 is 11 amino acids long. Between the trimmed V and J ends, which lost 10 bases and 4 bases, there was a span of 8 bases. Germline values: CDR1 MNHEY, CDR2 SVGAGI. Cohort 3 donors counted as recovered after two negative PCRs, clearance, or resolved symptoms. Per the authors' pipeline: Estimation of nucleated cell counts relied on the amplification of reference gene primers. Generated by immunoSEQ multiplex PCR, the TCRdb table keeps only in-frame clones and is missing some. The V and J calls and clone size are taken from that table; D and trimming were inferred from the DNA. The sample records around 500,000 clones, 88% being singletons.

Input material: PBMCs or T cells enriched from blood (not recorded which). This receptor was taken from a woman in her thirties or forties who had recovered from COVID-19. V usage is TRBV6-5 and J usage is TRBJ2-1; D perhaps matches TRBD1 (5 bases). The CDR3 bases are TGTGCCACCACAGGATACAATGAGCAGTTCTTC. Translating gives CATTGYNEQFF.